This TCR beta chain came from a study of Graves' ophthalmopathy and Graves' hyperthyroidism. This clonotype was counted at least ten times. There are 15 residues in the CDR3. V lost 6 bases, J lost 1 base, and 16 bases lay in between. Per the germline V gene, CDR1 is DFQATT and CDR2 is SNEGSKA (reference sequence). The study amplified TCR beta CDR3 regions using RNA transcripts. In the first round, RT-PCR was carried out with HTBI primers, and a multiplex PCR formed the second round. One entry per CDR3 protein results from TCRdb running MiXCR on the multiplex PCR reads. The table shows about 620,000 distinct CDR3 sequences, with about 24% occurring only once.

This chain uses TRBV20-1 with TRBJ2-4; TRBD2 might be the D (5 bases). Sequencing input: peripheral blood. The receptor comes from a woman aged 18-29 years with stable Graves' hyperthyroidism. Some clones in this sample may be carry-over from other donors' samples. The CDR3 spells CSANIYGVAKNIQYF. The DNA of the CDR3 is TGCAGTGCCAATATCTACGGGGTGGCCAAAAACATTCAGTACTTC.